Included here is one TCR beta chain sequence, with context. Sequenced by immunoSEQ multiplex PCR; TCRdb stores in-frame clones only, minus some. The sample shows hundreds of thousands of clones, about 90% of them seen only once. Germline trimming cut 4 bases from V and 4 bases from J; bases unmatched to any gene: 8. The germline CDR1 and CDR2 sequences are SNHLY and FYNNEI. The CDR3 sequence is 15 residues long. This sample's treatment: 19 received Ad26.COV2.S at low or high dose, single or two shots; 5 received placebo; per-sample allocation not given. At day 63 after the first vaccine or placebo injection, samples were drawn. The data were taken from a study of Ad26.COV2.S vaccination and SARS-CoV-2 variants.

The starting material was peripheral blood, obtained in a trial of Ad26.COV2.S vaccine versus placebo. The chain joins TRBV2 to TRBJ2-5; 8 positions agree with TRBD2. The TCR sequence derives from a person aged 18-60 years who received the Ad26.COV2.S COVID-19 vaccine or a placebo. Here the CDR3 DNA reads TGTGCCAGCAGTGTCCAGCGGGGGAAGGCAGAGACCCAGTACTTC. This codes for CASSVQRGKAETQYF. The whole variable domain, filled in from reference TRBV2 and TRBJ2-5, reads EPEVTQTPSHQVTQMGQEVILRCVPISNHLYFYWYRQILGQKVEFLVSFYNNEISEKSEIFDDQFSVERPDGSNFTLKIRSTKLEDSAMYFCASSVQRGKAETQYFGPGTRLLVL.